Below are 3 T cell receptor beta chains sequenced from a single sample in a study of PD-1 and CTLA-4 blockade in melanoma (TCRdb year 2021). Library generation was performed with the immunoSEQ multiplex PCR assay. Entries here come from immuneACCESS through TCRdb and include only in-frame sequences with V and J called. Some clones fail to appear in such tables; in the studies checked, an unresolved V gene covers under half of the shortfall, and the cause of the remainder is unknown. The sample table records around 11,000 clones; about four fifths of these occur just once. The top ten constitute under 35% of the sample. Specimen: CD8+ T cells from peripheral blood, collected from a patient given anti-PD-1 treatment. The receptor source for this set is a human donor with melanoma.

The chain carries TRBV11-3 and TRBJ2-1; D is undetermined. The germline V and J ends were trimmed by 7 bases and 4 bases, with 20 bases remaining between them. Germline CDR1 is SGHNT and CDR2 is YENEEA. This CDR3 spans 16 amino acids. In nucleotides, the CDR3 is TGTGCCAGCACCCTCGGTGGCGGAGCCGTATACAATGAGCAGTTCTTC. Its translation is CASTLGGGAVYNEQFF.

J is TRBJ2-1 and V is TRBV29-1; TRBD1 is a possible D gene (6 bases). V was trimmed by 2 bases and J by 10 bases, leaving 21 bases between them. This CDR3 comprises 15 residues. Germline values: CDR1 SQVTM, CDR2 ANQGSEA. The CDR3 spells CSVELGDRPEPEQFF. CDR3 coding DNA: TGCAGCGTTGAACTTGGAGACAGGCCCGAGCCCGAGCAGTTCTTC.

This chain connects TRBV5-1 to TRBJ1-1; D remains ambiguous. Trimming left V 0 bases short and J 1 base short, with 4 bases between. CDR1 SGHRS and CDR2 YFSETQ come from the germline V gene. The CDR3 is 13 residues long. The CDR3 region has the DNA TGCGCCAGCAGCTTGGAGGGGAACACTGAAGCTTTCTTT. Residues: CASSLEGNTEAFF.